This TCR beta chain is from a study of cytomegalovirus exposure and HLA in healthy donors listed by TCRdb under 2017. A note on the overall study: According to an earlier analysis of a few hundred of the donors, about 170 million T cells yielded some 120 million unique TCR beta sequences and 276 Gb of sequence data. Roughly 300 gigabases of sequencing data and 70 million to 95 million unique TCR sequences made up an early release that covered over 550 HLA-typed donors. Of the 350 to 400 genotyped donors, approximately 83% fell in the genetic ancestry cluster associated with self-reported Caucasian donors. The study aimed to test whether signatures of past pathogen exposure could be identified by cataloging public T cell receptors. The T cell repertoires of several hundred subjects were profiled by immunosequencing and related to cytomegalovirus serostatus. Besides the first cohort of hundreds of subjects, a separate validation cohort made up of 120 different subjects was used. To predict cytomegalovirus infection status, the study brought together high-throughput TCR immunosequencing, statistical association of individual TCRs with disease status, and machine learning. In a later analysis, previously published TCR beta repertoires from several hundred donors were re-analyzed and high-resolution HLA genotyping was added so that TCR occurrence patterns could be studied. Rather than drawing on any new phenotypic data, the later analysis identified candidate immune exposures from TCR beta sequences and the way those sequences occurred across donors. To decide whether each TCR beta V gene segment behaved as functional or pseudogenic, an earlier analysis of approximately 600 of the donors relied on high-throughput TCR beta sequencing. Donor age, sex, ethnicity and CMV serostatus were compiled alongside the repertoire data. A later genetic analysis used genome-wide SNP genotypes for about 60% of the 666 donors, treating that subset as a discovery cohort. All discovery cohort repertoires had been generated on a single sequencing platform. Both class I and class II loci were covered by HLA typing, at four-digit resolution. Typing coverage varied by locus: roughly 629-640 donors for A, B, C, DRB1 and DQB1; more than 500 for DQA1; 600 to 610 for DPA1; roughly 450 for DPB1. Because of strong linkage in the cohort, 5 or 6 DR-DQ haplotypes were treated as single units for association and clustering. Among roughly 400 genotyped donors of the cohort, an average of about 220,000 unique TCR beta nucleotide sequences was sequenced per donor, of which 15% to 20% were non-productive. Findings and caveats that apply to the study as a whole: In a later genetic analysis, a missense DCLRE1C variant was associated with V-gene and J-gene trimming of TCR beta chains, and the association was replicated in an independent cohort. The classifier was reported to diagnose cytomegalovirus status with high specificity and sensitivity in both the original and validation cohorts. Linkage disequilibrium might explain the correlated functional status among segregating V segments, but an unknown experimental factor could not be excluded. The authors suggested that the approach could potentially be generalized to other disease states and immunological phenotypes. The 87-base-pair reads could not distinguish some IMGT-functional V segments, including TRBV6-2 and TRBV6-3, so those segments were excluded. Strong co-occurrence of HLA alleles, especially DR and DQ, made assigning TCR associations to individual alleles difficult. The cohort was sequenced for TCR beta chains only, and without alpha or paired-chain data the features that could be detected were limited. In a later analysis, HLA-associated TCR beta chains showed more clonal expansion and lower generation probabilities than non-associated chains that were equally common. Sequencing depth was assumed to be roughly uniform across donors in the presence/absence analyses, though that assumption may not hold. In a later genetic analysis, fewer N-insertions in productive TCRs were reported among donors in an Asian-associated ancestry cluster than the roughly 700-donor mean. According to a later analysis, parvovirus B19, influenza, CMV and Epstein-Barr virus appeared linked to several top co-occurrence clusters. A further reported finding was that TCR beta sequences accurately predicted the HLA-A and HLA-B alleles for most subjects in the first cohort. In the study, around 150 TCR beta chains were listed as associated with cytomegalovirus. A group of highly shared sequence variants was considered likely to be a technical artifact of the sequencing pipeline. CMV serostatus was the only immune exposure information available for the cohort. A few of the identified cytomegalovirus-associated TCR beta chains were confirmed in vitro to be specific for cytomegalovirus antigens. According to a later analysis, TCR association rates differed among HLA loci, with DRB1 alleles showing the most associated TCRs and HLA-C alleles showing the fewest. In an earlier analysis of fewer than 750 of the donors, most TCR beta V segments were observed in productive rearrangements about 87% or about 30% of the time, broadly matching IMGT annotations. The earlier analysis of approximately 590 of the donors excluded 15 to 20 rarely observed V segments, including chromosome 9 orphons, because counts were too low. Specific HLA alleles were associated with some 15,000 TCR beta sequences at a false discovery rate of 0.05 in a later analysis. Most TCR sequences were observed very rarely across donors, whereas some public TCRs were present in many individuals. In a later analysis, most CMV-associated TCR beta chains were found to appear HLA-restricted, with HLA associations seemingly driven largely by CMV exposure. Because HLA typing was missing for some donors at each locus, association tests included only the typed subset.

The CDR3 covers 16 residues, taking in both the cysteine and the phenylalanine. This entry keeps only the CDR3 DNA: 48 bases, framed from base 1. Trimming at the junction amounts to 2 bases on V and 0 bases on J, and the germline ends lie 10 bases apart. The germline V gene gives CDR1 as SNHLY and CDR2 as FYNNEI. Preparation of the library involved the immunoSEQ multiplex PCR assay. For the multiplex PCR, a mixture combining 60 forward primers for TCR Vbeta segments and 13 reverse primers for TCR Jbeta segments was used. A multiplex PCR assay on genomic DNA amplified the CDR3 region of rearranged TCR beta genes. On the Illumina HiSeq System, the amplified TCR beta libraries were sequenced as 87-base-pair reads. As for the original processing: A later analysis counted tens of millions of unique TCR beta chains across the 550 to 700 repertoires, and 9.5 million to 11 million of these chains were shared by at least two donors. Raw reads were error-corrected and collapsed into unique sequences with a nearest-neighbor algorithm that merged closely related sequences to remove PCR and sequencing errors. Alignment of CDR3 sequences to IMGT reference sequences was used to assign V, D and J gene segments. For a sequence to be retained, a match of at least six nucleotides was required to both a V gene segment and a J gene segment. Rearrangements were called productive when the CDR3 lacked stop codons and stayed in frame with V and J; all others were non-productive. CDR3 was defined according to IMGT convention as the region running from the second conserved V-encoded cysteine to the conserved J-encoded phenylalanine. The earlier analysis of roughly 590 of the donors excluded any sequence lacking an unambiguous match to a single V gene segment. An earlier analysis of under 750 of the donors called V segments functional above 56.7% productive rearrangements and segregating when the between-donor standard deviation exceeded 5%. A statistical classification framework was built for diagnosing cytomegalovirus status from the catalog of TCR beta chain sequences. In a later analysis, TCR nucleotide sequences were compared against IMGT/GENE-DB human TR gene sequences so that V and J genes could be assigned. In a later analysis, CDR3 sequences and most-parsimonious VDJ recombination scenarios were assigned using the TCRdist pipeline. In a later analysis, every TCR beta chain was defined by the combination of its CDR3 amino acid sequence and its V-gene family, and reads without a unique V-gene family were dropped. As a way to deal with suspected cross-contamination and a sequencing artifact, a later analysis dropped 450 to 600 nucleotide sequences that were highly shared and had low generation probability. In a later analysis, a clonal expansion index for each public chain was calculated from normalized within-repertoire ranks of inferred template counts. A later analysis computed generation probabilities with a VDJ recombination model fitted to out-of-frame rearrangements, and checked the results against IGoR. Hypergeometric tests were used in a later analysis to score TCR-TCR, TCR-HLA and TCR-CMV co-occurrence, with a repertoire-size bias correction applied to the TCR pairs. To estimate false discovery rates, a later analysis permuted the HLA or CMV assignments 20 times. In a later analysis, co-occurring TCRs were grouped with DBSCAN, and TCRdist sequence similarity was added when clustering was performed within HLA-allele-positive subsets. Co-occurrence clustering excluded repertoires with fewer than 30,000 or more than 120,000 public chains, plus five with anomalous nucleotide sharing. TCRdb limited this immuneACCESS table to in-frame rearrangements with V and J called. A share of clones is missing; checked studies link under half to unresolved V genes, and the rest is unexplained. V and J calls and clone size are those listed in that table; D and trimming were worked out from the DNA. The sample includes 150,000 or so clones, with about four fifths observed a single time. The ten most abundant clones make up about 3.4% of the sample.

In the case of this clone: Its recognized antigen is unknown. No much larger clone exists at a distance of one base, and base qualities are not known.

The cohort was made up of under 800 healthy bone marrow donors. At the time of sampling, every cohort member was nominally healthy, though immune exposures that went unrecorded were likely present. The donor was CMV seropositive and belonged to the group of 250 to 300 seropositive cohort members. A peripheral blood sample was collected from each donor, and TCR beta sequencing was performed on peripheral blood mononuclear cells. The Qiagen DNeasy Blood Extraction Kit was used to extract genomic DNA from the blood cell samples. What was sequenced was PBMCs. The rearrangement combines TRBV2 with TRBJ2-2; TRBD1 is possibly the D segment (6 matching bases). This clonotype was obtained from a man aged 18 to 30 in good health and CMV-seropositive. The CDR3 protein: CASSERQASNTGELFF. The sequenced DNA is TGTGCCAGCAGTGAACGACAGGCCTCGAACACCGGGGAGCTGTTTTTT.